This T cell receptor (beta chain) was documented in a study of shared clonotypes between healthy human individuals (dated by TCRdb to between 2020 and 2021). With regard to the full study: A couple of women and a few men aged 18 to 49 years were included in the cohort. For each donor, CD4 naive and CD4 memory were each given three plates, CD8 naive was given two plates, and CD8 memory was given one plate. To estimate repertoire size and how much clonotype sharing occurs between individuals, the study deeply sequenced the blood TCR repertoires of five healthy adults. To increase sequencing depth and limit assay-specific biases, TCR repertoire library preparation and sequencing were carried out by different laboratories using diverse techniques. Between about 0.9 and 9 billion PBMCs per donor were obtained by leukapheresis. Study-wide conclusions, independent of this receptor: Naive subsets generally had larger estimated clonotype richness than memory subsets. Sampling was restricted to blood, and TCR repertoires in tissue are likely to differ from TCR repertoires in blood. When several donors were compared, the shared fraction of clonotypes was about 5% for naive CD4, around 4% for naive CD8, 2.3% for memory CD4, and around 0.4% for memory CD8. Clonotypes shared by all four sorted-subset donors showed higher generation probabilities than non-shared clonotypes. Rarefaction of sorted-subset datasets indicated incomplete sequencing despite the large sequencing depth. Pairwise subsampling indicated that sequencing depth was expected to affect the degree of clonotype sharing among donors. The small number of donors limited the genetic and exposure-history diversity represented.

Details on this clone: Its antigen remains undetermined. Within one base of it there is no much larger clone, and no base qualities were kept.

CD8 naive samples were CD45RO-negative cells positively selected for CCR7, giving a CD45RA+CCR7+ population that excluded TemRA cells. Healthy HIV-negative adults with no recently reported acute infections or vaccinations were included as donors. Every donor was a Caucasian adult residing in Nashville, Tennessee, USA. After blood collection by leukapheresis, PBMCs were isolated using Ficoll-Histopaque density gradient centrifugation and then cryopreserved in the vapor phase of liquid nitrogen. Analytical flow cytometry was used to check the purity and quantity of each magnetically sorted T cell population. Genomic DNA was isolated from every sorted fraction and measured by UV absorbance on a Nanodrop 2000c. Reading the germline V gene (reference sequence) gives CDR1 GTSNPN and CDR2 SVGIG. The CDR3 has 13 amino acids, counting the end cysteine and phenylalanine. Of the read, only the CDR3 DNA is kept; its 39 bases are in frame from base 1. The junction carries 20 bases between V and J, which are trimmed by 8 bases and 6 bases respectively.

Using the deep immunoSEQ assay, TCR CDR3 regions were amplified from genomic DNA by multiplex PCR. Genomic DNA extracted from each cell subset was distributed evenly over all wells of several immunoSEQ 96-well plates, and each plate served as one replicate. For sorted subsets, about 220 ng of genomic DNA, equivalent to 30,000 or so T cell genomes, went into each replicate PCR. Purified libraries were quantified with a Qubit 3.0 fluorometer, sized on a Bioanalyzer 2100, and re-quantified with the KAPA Library Quantification kit. Each immunoSEQ 96-well plate was sequenced on its own single-read 150-cycle Illumina NextSeq 550 flow cell. The original pipeline was this. Because the immunoSEQ output included only junctional sequences and no quality scores, the filtering could not be the same as the filtering used for full-length reads. Sequences were annotated with PyIR, a Python wrapper for IgBLAST v1.9, and V/J genes and CDR3 were assigned using IMGT germline references. Any read was removed if the V/J assignment was weak (E-value above 1e-6), the CDR3 was missing, or the read contained stop codons, out-of-frame junctions, or ambiguous translated residues. A V3J clonotype was defined by an identical inferred V gene, J gene, and CDR3 amino acid sequence. Percentage overlap between repertoires was computed as shared unique clonotypes divided by the size of the smaller repertoire. Richness of each repertoire was evaluated using RTK rarefaction, the Chao1 estimator, and Recon v2.1 estimates of unobserved clonotypes. Generation probabilities for all TCRbeta clonotypes obtained by the gDNA method from four donors were computed using OLGA. TCRdb re-hosts the immuneACCESS table, in-frame sequences only. Its copies lack some clones; in the studies checked, an unresolved V gene accounts for under half of them, and the cause for the rest is not known. Clone size and the V and J calls come from that table; the DNA yielded D and trimming. Recorded for this sample are millions of clones; about 93% of them occurred a single time. The ten most abundant clones make up about 1.8% of the sample.

Input material: naive CD8+ T cells from PBMCs. The cell subset or site label of this sample denotes: CD45RA+CCR7+. The rearranged segments are TRBV30 and TRBJ2-7; the D region possibly corresponds to TRBD1 (6 bases align). The receptor was isolated from a man younger than 35 in good health. Some clones in this sample may be carry-over from other donors' samples. The CDR3 loop reads CATTGWRDREQYF. The sequenced DNA: TGTGCCACGACAGGATGGCGTGATCGCGAGCAGTACTTC. Extended through the reference TRBV30 and TRBJ2-7 proteins, this CDR3 yields the full variable domain: SQTIHQWPATLVQPVGSPLSLECTVEGTSNPNLYWYRQAAGRGLQLLFYSVGIGQISSEVPQNLSASRPQDRQFILSSKKLLLSDSGFYLCATTGWRDREQYFGPGTRLTVT.